This TCR beta chain is from a study of blood T cell repertoires in COVID-19. Overall study context: T cells, B-cell-depleted T cells, or PBMCs provided the cDNA or gDNA that served as material.

As originally analysed: Amplification from reference gene primers served as the basis for estimated nucleated cell counts. The repertoire was sequenced with immunoSEQ multiplex PCR; TCRdb's copy has only in-frame clones and lacks some. The V and J calls and clone size are taken from that table; D and trimming were inferred from the DNA. The repertoire holds 200,000 to 250,000 clones, with approximately 86% as singletons. Trimming took 5 bases from V and 1 from J, leaving 11 bases between them. The CDR3 spans 14 residues. Germline V gives CDR1 MNHEY, CDR2 SVGAGI. The chain combines TRBV6-5 with TRBJ1-2, with no clear D. The sample consisted of peripheral blood. The TCR sequence derives from a woman aged 65 to 85 with active or convalescent COVID-19. This CDR3 reads CASSMGHGNYGYTF. DNA of the CDR3: TGTGCCAGCAGTATGGGCCACGGTAACTATGGCTACACCTTC.